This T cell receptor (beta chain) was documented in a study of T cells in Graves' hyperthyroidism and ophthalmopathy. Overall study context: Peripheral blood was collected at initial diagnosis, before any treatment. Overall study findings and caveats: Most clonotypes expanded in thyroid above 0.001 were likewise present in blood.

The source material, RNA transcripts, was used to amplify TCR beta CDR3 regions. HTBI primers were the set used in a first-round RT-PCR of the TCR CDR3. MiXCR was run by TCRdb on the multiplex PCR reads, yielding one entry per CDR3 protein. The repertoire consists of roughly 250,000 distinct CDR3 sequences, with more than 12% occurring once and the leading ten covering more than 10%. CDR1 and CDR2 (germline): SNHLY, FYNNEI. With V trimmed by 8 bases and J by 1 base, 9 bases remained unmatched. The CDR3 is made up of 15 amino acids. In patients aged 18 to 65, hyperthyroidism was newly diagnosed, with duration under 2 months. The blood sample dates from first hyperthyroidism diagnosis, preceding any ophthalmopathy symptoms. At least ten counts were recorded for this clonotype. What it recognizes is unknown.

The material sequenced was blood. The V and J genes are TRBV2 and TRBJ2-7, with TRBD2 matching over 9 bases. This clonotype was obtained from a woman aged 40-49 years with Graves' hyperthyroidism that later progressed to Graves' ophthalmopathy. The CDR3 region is CASGATSGTSYEQYF. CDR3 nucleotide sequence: TGTGCCAGCGGCGCGACTAGCGGCACTTCCTACGAGCAGTACTTC.